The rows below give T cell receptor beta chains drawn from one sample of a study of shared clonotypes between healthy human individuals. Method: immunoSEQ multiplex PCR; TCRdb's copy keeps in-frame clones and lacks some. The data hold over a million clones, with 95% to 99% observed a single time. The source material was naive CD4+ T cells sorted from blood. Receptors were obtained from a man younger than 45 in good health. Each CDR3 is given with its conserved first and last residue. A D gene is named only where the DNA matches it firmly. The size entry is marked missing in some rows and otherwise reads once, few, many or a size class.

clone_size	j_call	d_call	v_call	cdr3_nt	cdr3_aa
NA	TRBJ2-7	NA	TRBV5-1	TGCGCCAGCAGCTTGCAGTTCAACGAGCAGTACTTC	CASSLQFNEQYF
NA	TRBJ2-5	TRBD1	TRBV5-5	TGTGCCAGCAGCTTCGGGACAGGGGGCGATCGGAACTTC	CASSFGTGGDRNF
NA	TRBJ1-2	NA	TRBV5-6	TGTGCCAGCAGCTTGGAGAGACGGGAGGGTGGCACCTTC	CASSLERREGGTF
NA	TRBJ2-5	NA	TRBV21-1	TGTGCCAGCAGCAAAAAAGGTAGCGGGGAAGAGACCCAGTACTTC	CASSKKGSGEETQYF
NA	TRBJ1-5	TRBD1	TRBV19	TGTGCCAGTAAACCGGGACAGGGATACCAGCCCCAGCATTTT	CASKPGQGYQPQHF
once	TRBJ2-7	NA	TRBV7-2	TGTGCCAGCAGCTTAGATGGGGGGACCTACGAGCAGTACTTC	CASSLDGGTYEQYF
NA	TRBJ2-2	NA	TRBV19	TGTGCCAGTATTAAGGGCACCGGGGAGCTGTTTTTT	CASIKGTGELFF
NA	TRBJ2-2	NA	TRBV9	TGTGCCAGCAGCGTAGCTAATCCACAGGGCACCGGGGAGCTGTTTTTT	CASSVANPQGTGELFF
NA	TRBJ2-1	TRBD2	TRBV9	TGTGCCAGCAGCGTAGCTACTAGAGGGACTAGTGACAATGAGCAGTTCTTC	CASSVATRGTSDNEQFF
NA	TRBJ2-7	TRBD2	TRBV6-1	TGTGCCAGCAGTGAAGGGACTAGTTATCTCTACGAGCAGTACTTC	CASSEGTSYLYEQYF
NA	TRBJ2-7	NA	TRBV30	TGTGCCTGGAGTAGACAGTCTCCCTACGAGCAGTACTTC	CAWSRQSPYEQYF
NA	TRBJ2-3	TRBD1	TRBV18	TGTGCCAGCTCACCACCAGGGACAGGGGGCCGAGATACGCAGTATTTT	CASSPPGTGGRDTQYF
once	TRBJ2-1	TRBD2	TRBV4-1	TGCGCCAGCAGCCTATTACGACTAGCGGGAGGCCACAATGAGCAGTTCTTC	CASSLLRLAGGHNEQFF
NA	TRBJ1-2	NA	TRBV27	TGTGCCAGCAGTTGGGACGGAAGAGACCGAGTTGGCTACACCTTC	CASSWDGRDRVGYTF
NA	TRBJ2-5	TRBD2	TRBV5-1	TGCGCCAGCAGCTGGGGACTAAGAAGGTGGCAAGAGACCCAGTACTTC	CASSWGLRRWQETQYF
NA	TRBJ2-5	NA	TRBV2	TGTGCCAGCAGCCGCGAAGAACAAGAGACCCAGTACTTC	CASSREEQETQYF
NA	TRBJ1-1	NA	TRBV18	TGTGCCAGCTCAGGTCCGAACACTGAAGCTTTCTTT	CASSGPNTEAFF
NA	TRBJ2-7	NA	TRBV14	TGTGCCAGCAGCCAAGATCTGGGCAGGGACGAGCAGTACTTC	CASSQDLGRDEQYF
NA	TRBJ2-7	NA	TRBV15	TGTGCCACCAGCAGAGATTTGCGTGCAGATCTGAACGAGCAGTACTTC	CATSRDLRADLNEQYF
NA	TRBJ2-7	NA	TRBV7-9	TGTGCCAGCAGGCCGAGGGGTGAAAACGAGCAGTACTTC	CASRPRGENEQYF
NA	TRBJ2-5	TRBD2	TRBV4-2	TGTGCCAGCAGCGGGGGGCCCCTAGCGGGTGATTCTCGTGAGACCCAGTACTTC	CASSGGPLAGDSRETQYF
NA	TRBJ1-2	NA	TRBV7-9	TGTGCCAGCAGCTTAGAAGCCGTATACGGCTACACCTTC	CASSLEAVYGYTF
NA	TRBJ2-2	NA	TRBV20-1	TGCAGTGCCGGATTCGGCGGGGAGCTGTTTTTT	CSAGFGGELFF
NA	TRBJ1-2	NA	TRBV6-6	TGTGCCAGCAGTTACTCTGGTCATAACTATGGCTACACCTTC	CASSYSGHNYGYTF
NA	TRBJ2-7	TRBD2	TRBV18	TGTGCCAGCTCAACTAGCGGCTACGAGCAGTACTTC	CASSTSGYEQYF
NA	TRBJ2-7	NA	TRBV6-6	TGTGCCAGCAGTTACTCGACCGGAAAAACCTACGAGCAGTACTTC	CASSYSTGKTYEQYF
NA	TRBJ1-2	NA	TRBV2	TGTGCCAGCAGTGAAGCGCTTCGGGACACTGGAGGCTACACCTTC	CASSEALRDTGGYTF
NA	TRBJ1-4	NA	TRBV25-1	TGTGCCAGCAGTGAATACCGACAGGCCTCAACTAATGAAAAACTGTTTTTT	CASSEYRQASTNEKLFF
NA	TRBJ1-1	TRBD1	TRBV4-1	TGCGCCAGCAGCCCGACAGGGGTCTTCACTGAAGCTTTCTTT	CASSPTGVFTEAFF
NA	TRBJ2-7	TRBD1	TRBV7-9	TGTGCCAGCAGCTCCCGGGACAGGGGCCACGAGCAGTACTTC	CASSSRDRGHEQYF
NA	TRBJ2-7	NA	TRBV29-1	TGCAGCGTTCAAACAGGGACCTACGAGCAGTACTTC	CSVQTGTYEQYF
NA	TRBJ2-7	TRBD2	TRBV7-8	TGTGCCAGCAGCTTAGCGCTCACTAGCGGGAGAATGGGCGAGCAGTACTTC	CASSLALTSGRMGEQYF
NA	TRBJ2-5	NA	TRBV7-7	TGTGCCAGCAGCCGTCTCCGGGCCATCGGGGAAGAGACCCAGTACTTC	CASSRLRAIGEETQYF
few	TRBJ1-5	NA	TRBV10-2	TGCGCCAGCAGTGATGGCAGCAATCAGCCCCAGCATTTT	CASSDGSNQPQHF
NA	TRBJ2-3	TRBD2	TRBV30	TGTGCCTCGAATCTAGCGGATGGCACAGATACGCAGTATTTT	CASNLADGTDTQYF
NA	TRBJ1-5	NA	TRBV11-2	TGTGCCAGCAGCTTAGGGTTACGGGGTAGCAATCAGCCCCAGCATTTT	CASSLGLRGSNQPQHF
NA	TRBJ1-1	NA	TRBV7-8	TGTGCCAGCAGCTTCCGACAGGTTGGACCGGACACTGAAGCTTTCTTT	CASSFRQVGPDTEAFF
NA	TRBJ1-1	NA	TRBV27	TGTGCCAGCAGTTTCGGCAGGGTGACCGAAGCTTTCTTT	CASSFGRVTEAFF
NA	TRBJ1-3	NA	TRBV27	TGTGCCAGCAGTTTGGTGGGGGCAGGGGGAAACACCATATATTTT	CASSLVGAGGNTIYF
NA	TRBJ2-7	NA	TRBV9	TGTGCCAGCAGCGTAGAACAGGGAAGTATTTACGAGCAGTACTTC	CASSVEQGSIYEQYF
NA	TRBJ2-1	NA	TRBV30	TGTGCCTGGAGTGCGACGCATGAGCAGTTCTTC	CAWSATHEQFF
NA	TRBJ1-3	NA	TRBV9	TGTGCCAGCAGCGTAGACGGGGGTAACGGAAACACCATATATTTT	CASSVDGGNGNTIYF
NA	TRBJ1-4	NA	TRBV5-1	TGCGCCAGCAGCTCAGGGGTTGCAACTAATGAAAAACTGTTTTTT	CASSSGVATNEKLFF